This TCR beta chain stems from a study of T cells in Graves' hyperthyroidism and ophthalmopathy. Across the study: Peripheral blood was drawn at first diagnosis, prior to all treatment.

There were TCR beta CDR3 regions amplified from RNA transcripts. In the first-round RT-PCR of the TCR CDR3, the HTBI primer set was used. TCRdb re-analysed the multiplex PCR reads in MiXCR, keeping a single row per CDR3 protein. The sample has nearly 750,000 distinct CDR3 sequences; just over 35% are singletons. CDR1 and CDR2 (germline): KGHDR, SFDVKD. This CDR3 spans 15 amino acids. Losses at the gene ends were 4 bases for V and 6 bases for J; bases not matched to a gene: 6. In its sample, this clonotype was seen many times. Absent ophthalmopathy progression within 18 months defined stable Graves' hyperthyroidism. Diagnosis rested on symptoms, serum thyroxine and TRAb, thyroid ultrasound, and orbital computed tomography.

The clonotype comes from a woman aged 40 to 50 with Graves' hyperthyroidism. Sequencing was carried out using blood. The chain is built from TRBV24-1 and TRBJ1-5, with 9 bases matching TRBD1. The CDR3 DNA reads as TGTGCCACCAGTGACTCCAGGGACAGGGTTCAGCCCCAGCATTTT. Translated, it gives CATSDSRDRVQPQHF.